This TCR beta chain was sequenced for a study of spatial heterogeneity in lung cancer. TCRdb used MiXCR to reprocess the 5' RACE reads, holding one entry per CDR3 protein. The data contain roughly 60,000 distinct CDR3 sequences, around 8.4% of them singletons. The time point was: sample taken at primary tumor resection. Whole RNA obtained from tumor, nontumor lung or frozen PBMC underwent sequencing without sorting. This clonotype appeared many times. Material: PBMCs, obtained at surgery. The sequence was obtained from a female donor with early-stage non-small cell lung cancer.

The CDR3 bases are TGCGCCAGCAGCTTGGGCGGGTCCCAAGAGACCCAGTACTTC. Amino acids: CASSLGGSQETQYF. The gene calls are TRBV5-1 and TRBJ2-5; D possibly corresponds to TRBD2 (5 bases). The CDR3 sequence is 14 residues long. Germline-derived CDR1 and CDR2 are SGHRS and YFSETQ. V shed 0 bases and J shed 1 base, with 7 bases lying between them.